This T cell receptor beta chain comes out of a study of response to subunit inactivated influenza vaccine. TCRdb reanalysed the RT-PCR reads using MiXCR and keeps one entry per CDR3 protein. The sample holds 500,000 to 550,000 distinct CDR3 sequences, roughly 25% seen once. The same sample was also studied in work on T cells expressing NK-cell markers. This second study says: Production of TCR beta cDNA relied on 5'RACE template switching with UMIs. Beta-chain profiling covered CD3+CD56+NKG2C+, CD3+CD56+NKG2C- and CD3+CD56-NKG2C+ sorted subsets. Just one sequenced donor of eight was HCMV-seronegative, while seven were seropositive. The leading position in the CD3+CD56-NKG2C+ fraction of four donors also went to these clonotypes.

This TCR came from a man aged 50-60 years who received an inactivated influenza vaccine. Source: CD4+ T cells sorted from PBMCs, taken 12 days after vaccination.

The CDR3 coding sequence is TGTGCCAGCAGTTACAGTCAGGGAGCCGGTAATTCACCCCTCCACTTT. Amino acid sequence: CASSYSQGAGNSPLHF. The genes are TRBV6-5 and TRBJ1-6; tentatively, D is TRBD1 (5 bases). Trimming shortened V by 2 bases and J by 6 bases, and 14 bases separated the two germline ends. CDR1 and CDR2 from the germline V gene are MNHEY and SVGAGI. CDR3 length equals 16 residues.